The rows below give T cell receptor beta chains drawn from one sample of a study of a mutant IDH1 vaccine in newly diagnosed glioma. Antigens of these TCRs are unknown. Only in-frame clones appear in the TCRdb table, and some are missing; sequencing was by immunoSEQ multiplex PCR. The data contain tens of thousands of clones, more than 75% of them singletons. The sample consisted of PBMCs, taken from a glioma patient whose treatment included an IDH1 peptide vaccine. Source of these receptors: a woman aged 40-49 years with glioma. CDR3s include the opening cysteine and the closing phenylalanine or tryptophan. The D gene is left open where the match is weak. For some rows the clone size is stated as once, few or many, or as a class when expanded; others skip it.

CDR3 DNA	CDR3 protein	D gene	clone size	V gene	J gene
TGTGCCAGCAGCCACGGACTAGCGGGGACGCAAGAGACCCAGTACTTC	CASSHGLAGTQETQYF	TRBD2	.	TRBV4-2	TRBJ2-5
TGCACCAGCAGCCAAGTCCGCTACGGACTAGCGGGGGGGGCCCTCACAGATACGCAGTATTTT	CTSSQVRYGLAGGALTDTQYF	.	.	TRBV1	TRBJ2-3
TGTGCCAGCAGCTTAGGGTCCCCAGCCTATGGCTACACCTTC	CASSLGSPAYGYTF	.	few	TRBV7-9	TRBJ1-2
TGCGCCAGCAGCTCGGGGTGGGGGGGATACCAAGAGACCCAGTACTTC	CASSSGWGGYQETQYF	TRBD2	.	TRBV5-1	TRBJ2-5
TGTGCCAGCAGCTCACAGACAGGGAGCGCCGGGGAGCTGTTTTTT	CASSSQTGSAGELFF	TRBD1	.	TRBV7-9	TRBJ2-2
TGTGCCAGCCCCTCCCATTACGAGCAGTACTTC	CASPSHYEQYF	.	.	TRBV6-1	TRBJ2-7
TGCGCCAGCAGCCAAGATTCGGGGTCCTACAATGAGCAGTTCTTC	CASSQDSGSYNEQFF	.	.	TRBV4-3	TRBJ2-1
TGTGCCAGCAGCAGGGACAGGGAAGGCTACACCTTC	CASSRDREGYTF	.	.	TRBV21-1	TRBJ1-2
TGTGCCAGCAGCTTGGCGTGGGGGGCAAACACCGGGGAGCTGTTTTTT	CASSLAWGANTGELFF	.	.	TRBV7-9	TRBJ2-2
TGTGCCAGCAGCTCCCATAGCGGGGATACCTACGAGCAGTACTTC	CASSSHSGDTYEQYF	TRBD2	.	TRBV7-8	TRBJ2-7
TGTGCCAGCAGTTTATTCCCCGGGGGTTACGAGCAGTACTTC	CASSLFPGGYEQYF	.	.	TRBV27	TRBJ2-7
TGCGCCAGCATGCTTGGGGGCGCGGGGGAGACCCAGTACTTC	CASMLGGAGETQYF	.	.	TRBV5-1	TRBJ2-5
TGTGCCAGTAGTATAAGTCGTACAGCGAACACTGAAGCTTTCTTT	CASSISRTANTEAFF	.	.	TRBV19	TRBJ1-1
TGTGCCTGGAGTCAATCCCGGGGTCAGCCCCAGCATTTT	CAWSQSRGQPQHF	.	.	TRBV30	TRBJ1-5
TGTGCCAGCAGCTTAACGGGACAGGACCCCACCGGGGAGCTGTTTTTT	CASSLTGQDPTGELFF	TRBD1	.	TRBV13	TRBJ2-2
TGTGCCAGCAGATCTAGGTCGGGAGAGAGGTCAGATACGCAGTATTTT	CASRSRSGERSDTQYF	.	.	TRBV6-6	TRBJ2-3
TGTGCCAGCAGCGTAGATGGCGGGGCGGTCACAGATACGCAGTATTTT	CASSVDGGAVTDTQYF	.	.	TRBV9	TRBJ2-3
TGTGCCACCAGCAGGGGACAGGGGAACCCCCTCCACTTT	CATSRGQGNPLHF	TRBD1	.	TRBV15	TRBJ1-6
TGTGCCAGCAGCCTTACAGGGTACACTGAAGCTTTCTTT	CASSLTGYTEAFF	.	.	TRBV27	TRBJ1-1
TGTGCCAGCAGGCCCCCTGGGGGGGGTCCTGGAAACACCATATATTTT	CASRPPGGGPGNTIYF	.	.	TRBV25-1	TRBJ1-3
TGTGCCAGCAGCTTAGCGGGCGGGGTCGGGGGGGCCAACGTCCTGACTTTC	CASSLAGGVGGANVLTF	.	.	TRBV7-2	TRBJ2-6
TGCGCCAGCAGCCTGACAGGGTCTTGGAACACTGAAGCTTTCTTT	CASSLTGSWNTEAFF	TRBD1	few	TRBV4-1	TRBJ1-1
TGTGCCAGCAGCTTGAACCCCCTTGTCGACACTGAAGCTTTCTTT	CASSLNPLVDTEAFF	.	.	TRBV5-6	TRBJ1-1
TGTGCCAGCAGTTACTCTACTAGCGGGAACACCGGGGAGCTGTTTTTT	CASSYSTSGNTGELFF	TRBD2	.	TRBV6-5	TRBJ2-2
TGTGCCAGCAGTTTCGGACTAGCGGGGCCTGCCTGGGAGACCCAGTACTTC	CASSFGLAGPAWETQYF	TRBD2	.	TRBV2	TRBJ2-5
TGCGCCAGCAGCACGCAGGATCTTAAGGAAAAACTGTTTTTT	CASSTQDLKEKLFF	.	.	TRBV5-1	TRBJ1-4
TGTGCCATCAGTGAGTCTCCCTCAGGGGTGGATACGCAGTATTTT	CAISESPSGVDTQYF	.	.	TRBV10-3	TRBJ2-3
TGTGCCAGCAGCTTGGGACCTACGAACACTGAAGCTTTCTTT	CASSLGPTNTEAFF	.	.	TRBV11-2	TRBJ1-1
TGCAGCGCTTACGGGACAATCGGGGCCGAGCAGTACTTC	CSAYGTIGAEQYF	.	.	TRBV29-1	TRBJ2-7
TGCAGCGTTCGACTAGCGGGAGTGAGAACCGGGGAGCTGTTTTTT	CSVRLAGVRTGELFF	TRBD2	.	TRBV29-1	TRBJ2-2